These 3 T cell receptor beta chains were sequenced from one sample in a study of long-term antiretroviral therapy in people with HIV. At survey level, the immunoSEQ assay was run in its v3.0 version. Libraries were prepared by immunoSEQ multiplex PCR; TCRdb keeps only in-frame clonotypes and omits some of them. Among around 29,000 clones, about 90% were seen once, and the ten largest hold less than 8.5%. Sequencing used unsorted PBMCs, obtained 3.2 years before starting antiretroviral therapy. All receptors derive from a man in his fifties with HIV.

The chain uses TRBV5-5 and TRBJ2-5, with D unclear. The CDR3 sequence is 12 residues long. Germline V gene lookup returns CDR1 SGHKS and CDR2 YYEKEE (reference sequence). V gave up 6 bases and J gave up 5 bases, with 11 bases separating them. CDR3 DNA sequence: TGTGCCAGCAACGCCGAAGGGGAGACCCAGTACTTC. It yields the protein CASNAEGETQYF. The full variable domain, with the rest looked up from reference TRBV5-5 and TRBJ2-5, is DAGVTQSPTHLIKTRGQQVTLRCSPISGHKSVSWYQQVLGQGPQFIFQYYEKEERGRGNFPDRFSARQFPNYSSELNVNALLLGDSALYLCASNAEGETQYFGPGTRLLVL.

The chain recombines TRBV10-1 with TRBJ2-3, with 10 bases that match TRBD1. The CDR3 loop spans 14 amino acids. V gave up 7 bases and J gave up 8 bases; unmatched junction bases: 9. Germline CDR1 is WNHNN and CDR2 is SYGVQD (reference sequence). The CDR3 DNA is TGCGCCAGCACCCCGGGACAGGGGTTTGGTACGCAGTATTTT. This translates into CASTPGQGFGTQYF.

This chain links TRBV7-8 with TRBJ1-5; TRBD1 aligns across 10 bases. From germline, CDR1 is SGHVS and CDR2 FQNEAQ. The length of the CDR3 is 14 residues. V trimming: 5 bases; J trimming: 7 bases; junction bases outside the gene matches: 5. The CDR3 spells CASSPRQGAQPQHF. CDR3 DNA: TGTGCCAGCAGCCCCCGACAGGGGGCACAGCCCCAGCATTTT.